One sample yielded the 20 T cell receptor beta chains listed below, sequenced in a study of vaccination and CD4 T cells after COVID-19. The study sequenced cultured CD4+ T cell DNA using the Oncomine TCR Beta short-read assay. CD4+ T cells were cultured, and genomic DNA was extracted from them. TCRdb reanalysed the PCR reads using MiXCR and keeps one entry per CDR3 protein. This sample has 9,000 to 10,000 distinct CDR3 sequences, with more than 25% found just once. Treatment denoted: roughly 10-day PBMC culture with coronavirus spike peptide pools or control peptides (ViraFEST assay). Collection of the unexposed donor's CD4+ T cells took place before the COVID-19 pandemic (2011-2018). Their specific antigens are unknown. The sequenced material came from CD4+ T cells from blood, cultured in vitro. All receptors derive from a human donor in good health.

This clonotype came up a few times. The chain joins TRBV6-5 to TRBJ2-1, with 9 bases aligning to TRBD2. The V segment lost 0 bases and the J segment 7 bases; nucleotides outside the gene matches: 4. The V gene's germline CDR1 is MNHEY and CDR2 SVGAGI. The CDR3 has 15 residues. The CDR3 DNA reads TGTGCCAGCAGTTACTCAGTTGCGGGGGGGAATGAGCAGTTCTTC. Translation gives CASSYSVAGGNEQFF.

V usage is TRBV7-9 and J usage is TRBJ2-1; tentative D call: TRBD2 (6 bases). V was clipped by 0 bases and J by 5 bases, with 14 bases between them. In germline, CDR1 is SEHNR, CDR2 FQNEAQ (reference sequence). This CDR3 is built from 16 residues. CDR3 nucleotide sequence: TGTGCCAGCAGCTTAGCGGTTAGCGGAGCCCACAATGAGCAGTTCTTC. This sequence encodes CASSLAVSGAHNEQFF.

J is TRBJ2-7 and V is TRBV2; D not certain. The CDR3 runs to 14 residues. Trimming took off 4 bases at V and 3 bases at J, with 13 bases between the two ends. Germline-derived CDR1 and CDR2 are SNHLY and FYNNEI. The CDR3 DNA sequence: TGTGCCAGCAGTGCCCCCCTAGAAGGCTACGAGCAGTACTTC. Residues: CASSAPLEGYEQYF.

This clonotype has more than one count but fewer than ten. V and J are TRBV2 and TRBJ2-7, with TRBD1 matching 10 bases. The CDR3 runs to 14 residues. CDR1 and CDR2 from the germline V gene are SNHLY and FYNNEI. The CDR3 DNA follows: TGTCTATCCAGTGGGTCCGGGACAGGGGACGAGCAGTACTTC. Protein product: CLSSGSGTGDEQYF.

The chain uses TRBV2 and TRBJ2-3; D not certain. Germline values: CDR1 SNHLY, CDR2 FYNNEI. The germline V and J ends were trimmed by 8 bases and 2 bases, with 11 bases remaining between them. The CDR3 sequence is 13 residues long. In DNA, the CDR3 is TGTGCCAGCTCCGGCCCATTCACAGATACGCAGTATTTT. Its protein product is CASSGPFTDTQYF.

The genes are TRBV20-1 and TRBJ1-2; TRBD1 matches at 11 bases. The CDR3 runs to 14 residues. Germline V gene sequence: CDR1 DFQATT, CDR2 SNEGSKA (reference sequence). J was trimmed by 3 bases and V by 5 bases; bases with no gene match: 5. DNA for the CDR3: TGCAGTGCTCCCGGACAGGGGGCATACTATGGCTACACCTTC. It translates to CSAPGQGAYYGYTF.

This clonotype counts as medium-sized. The J gene is TRBJ1-2, the V gene TRBV20-1, with a tentative D call TRBD1 (5 bases). V lost 4 bases, J lost 8 bases, and 11 bases lay in between. The CDR3 spans 11 residues. The germline gives CDR1 DFQATT, CDR2 SNEGSKA (reference sequence). CDR3 protein: CSANRGEGYTF. In DNA form, the CDR3 reads TGCAGTGCTAACCGAGGGGAGGGCTACACCTTC.

By share of the sample, this clonotype is large. The chain joins TRBV7-2 to TRBJ2-1, with D perhaps TRBD2 (6 bases). Germline lookup yields CDR1 SGHTA and CDR2 FQGNSA. This CDR3 has 14 residues. Deletions cut 1 base from V and 5 bases from J, with 9 bases between. CDR3 in amino acids: CASSLDGGDNEQFF. The CDR3 nucleotides are TGTGCCAGCAGCTTAGACGGCGGGGACAATGAGCAGTTCTTC.

A few counts support this clonotype. The chain has TRBV28 and TRBJ2-5; TRBD2 aligns across 11 bases. CDR1 and CDR2 from the germline V gene are MDHEN and SYDVKM. V shed 4 bases, J shed 5 bases, and the junction held 6 bases outside the gene matches. CDR3 length equals 15 residues. CDR3 DNA sequence: TGTGCCAGCAGTTCTCGACTAGCGGGACTCGAGACCCAGTACTTC. Translating it yields CASSSRLAGLETQYF.

The sample holds one count of this clonotype. One end of the junction varies from germline; a read error may be responsible. The V gene is TRBV20-1, the J gene TRBJ1-5; D perhaps matches TRBD1 (5 bases). This CDR3 comprises 15 residues. The germline CDR1 and CDR2 sequences are DFQATT and SNEGSKA (reference sequence). The CDR3 spells CSARDLRDSNQSQHF. The CDR3 DNA reads TGCAGTGCTAGAGATCTCAGGGATAGCAATCAGTCCCAGCATTTT.

The chain is built from TRBV7-2 and TRBJ2-2; D unclear. This CDR3 contains 13 residues. Trimming left V 5 bases short and J 5 bases short, with 9 bases between. Germline-derived CDR1 and CDR2 are SGHTA and FQGNSA. DNA for the CDR3: TGTGCCAGCAGCGAACAGAGGACCGGGGAGCTGTTTTTT. Residues: CASSEQRTGELFF.

The CDR3 nucleotides are TGCAGTGCCGGCGGACTAGCGGGAGGGGATAGTGGCAATGAGCAGTTCTTC. It yields the protein CSAGGLAGGDSGNEQFF. The gene calls are TRBV20-1 and TRBJ2-1, with 15 bases identical to TRBD2. CDR1 DFQATT and CDR2 SNEGSKA come from the germline V gene (reference sequence). V shed 6 bases, J shed 6 bases, and the junction held 12 bases outside the gene matches. The CDR3 length is 17 residues.

In this sample, this clonotype is medium-sized. V and J are TRBV20-1 and TRBJ2-3; TRBD2 matches at 7 bases. The CDR3 contains 13 residues. Trimming at V came to 7 bases and at J to 6 bases, leaving 10 bases not matched to a gene. Germline lookup yields CDR1 DFQATT and CDR2 SNEGSKA (reference sequence). CDR3 in DNA: TGCAGTGGTAGGAGCGGGGCACATGATACGCAGTATTTT. As protein: CSGRSGAHDTQYF.

J is TRBJ1-5 and V is TRBV30; 7 bases fit TRBD1. The CDR3 totals 14 residues. Germline CDR1 is GTSNPN and CDR2 is SVGIG (reference sequence). Trimming at V came to 2 bases and at J to 0 bases, leaving 1 base not matched to a gene. CDR3 loop: CAWSTGVSNQPQHF. The DNA for the CDR3 is TGTGCCTGGAGTACAGGGGTTAGCAATCAGCCCCAGCATTTT.

In this sample, this clonotype turned up a few times. V and J are TRBV11-2 and TRBJ2-7, with 11 bases fitting TRBD2. The CDR3 loop spans 15 amino acids. Germline loops: CDR1 SGHAT, CDR2 FQNNGV. Trimming took 6 bases from V and 2 from J; bases not matched to a gene: 6. The CDR3, as DNA: TGTGCCAGCAGTCGTCTAGCGGGAGGTCCCTACGAGCAGTACTTC. Residues: CASSRLAGGPYEQYF.

This clonotype was observed a few times. In DNA, the CDR3 is TGTGCCAGCAGCCCCCAGGGGGGCGAACTGGCCGGGGAGCTGTTTTTT. Its translation: CASSPQGGELAGELFF. The gene calls are TRBV7-3 and TRBJ2-2, with TRBD1 as a possible D gene (7 bases). Per germline, CDR1 SGHTA and CDR2 FQGTGA. The CDR3 sequence is 16 residues long. V was clipped by 5 bases and J by 6 bases, with 19 bases between them.

V gene TRBV20-1 combines with J gene TRBJ2-5, with TRBD2 as a possible D gene (6 bases). Germline V lookup: CDR1 DFQATT, CDR2 SNEGSKA (reference sequence). CDR3 size: 11 residues. CDR3 DNA: TGCGGGGTAGCGGACTCAAAGACCCAGTACTTC. Translating it yields CGVADSKTQYF.

This clonotype is medium-sized within its sample. The gene calls are TRBV6-1 and TRBJ2-7; no definite D call. CDR1 is MNHNS, CDR2 SASEGT, per germline. The length of the CDR3 is 15 residues. Trimming shortened V by 0 bases and J by 0 bases, and 9 bases separated the two germline ends. The CDR3 coding sequence is TGTGCCAGCAGTGAAGCGAGTGCCGTCTCCTACGAGCAGTACTTC. Amino acids: CASSEASAVSYEQYF.

This CDR3 reads CASSVRTSGRGDTGELFF. CDR3 DNA sequence: TGTGCCAGCAGTGTCAGGACTAGCGGGAGGGGGGACACCGGGGAGCTGTTTTTT. The chain carries TRBV2 and TRBJ2-2, with 15 bases lining up with TRBD2. The CDR3 extends over 18 amino acids. Germline V gene data show CDR1 as SNHLY and CDR2 as FYNNEI. V trimming: 4 bases; J trimming: 3 bases; junction bases outside the gene matches: 6.

V is TRBV20-1 and J is TRBJ2-1, with D maybe TRBD2 (6 bases). V was clipped by 1 base and J by 5 bases, with 15 bases between them. Per the germline V gene, CDR1 is DFQATT and CDR2 is SNEGSKA (reference sequence). The CDR3 covers 15 residues. Written as DNA, the CDR3 is TGCAGTGCTAGAGTGTCCAACGGGGGAGACAATGAGCAGTTCTTC. This codes for CSARVSNGGDNEQFF.